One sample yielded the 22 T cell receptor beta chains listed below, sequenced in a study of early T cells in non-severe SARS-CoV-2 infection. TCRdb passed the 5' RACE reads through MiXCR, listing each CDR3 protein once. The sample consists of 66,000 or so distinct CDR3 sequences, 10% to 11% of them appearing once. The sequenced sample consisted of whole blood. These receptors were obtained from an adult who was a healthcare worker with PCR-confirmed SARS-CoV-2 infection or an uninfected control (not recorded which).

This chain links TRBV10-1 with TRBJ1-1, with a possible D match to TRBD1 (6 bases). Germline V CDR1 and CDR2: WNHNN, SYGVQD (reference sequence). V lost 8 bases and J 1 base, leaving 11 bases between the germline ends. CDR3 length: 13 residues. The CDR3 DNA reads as TGCGCCAGCCAAAGGGGGGAGAACACTGAAGCTTTCTTT. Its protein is CASQRGENTEAFF.

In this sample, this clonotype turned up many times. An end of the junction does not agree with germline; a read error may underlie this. CDR3 coding DNA: TGCGCCAGCAGCGTACCGGGGGTAGGGACCGGGGAGCTGTTTTTT. It specifies CASSVPGVGTGELFF. The rearrangement joins TRBV9 to TRBJ2-2; D possibly corresponds to TRBD2 (6 bases). The CDR3 loop spans 15 amino acids. Germline CDR1 SGDLS, CDR2 YYNGEE.

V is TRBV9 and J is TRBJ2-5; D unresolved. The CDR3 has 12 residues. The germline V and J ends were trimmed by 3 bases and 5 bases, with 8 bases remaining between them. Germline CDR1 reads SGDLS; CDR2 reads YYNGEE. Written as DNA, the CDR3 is TGTGCCAGCAGCGCTATTGGGGAGACCCAGTACTTC. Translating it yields CASSAIGETQYF.

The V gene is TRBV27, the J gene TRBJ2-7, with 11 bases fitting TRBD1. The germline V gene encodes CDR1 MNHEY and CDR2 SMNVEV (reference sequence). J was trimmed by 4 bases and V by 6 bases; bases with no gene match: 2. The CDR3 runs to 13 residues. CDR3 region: CASRRDRGYEQYF. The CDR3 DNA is TGTGCCAGCAGGCGGGACAGGGGGTACGAGCAGTACTTC.

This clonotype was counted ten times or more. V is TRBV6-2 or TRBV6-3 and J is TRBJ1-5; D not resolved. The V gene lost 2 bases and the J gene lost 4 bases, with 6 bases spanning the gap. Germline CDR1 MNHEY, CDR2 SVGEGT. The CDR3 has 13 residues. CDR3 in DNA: TGTGCCAGCAGTTACCTTAGGAATCAGCCCCAGCATTTT. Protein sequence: CASSYLRNQPQHF.

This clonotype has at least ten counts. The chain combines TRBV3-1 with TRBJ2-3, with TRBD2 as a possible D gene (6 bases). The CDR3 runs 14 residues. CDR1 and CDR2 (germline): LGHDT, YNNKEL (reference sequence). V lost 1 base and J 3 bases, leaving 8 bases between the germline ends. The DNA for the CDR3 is TGTGCCAGCAGCCAAGCAGGGACTACAGATACGCAGTATTTT. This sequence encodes CASSQAGTTDTQYF.

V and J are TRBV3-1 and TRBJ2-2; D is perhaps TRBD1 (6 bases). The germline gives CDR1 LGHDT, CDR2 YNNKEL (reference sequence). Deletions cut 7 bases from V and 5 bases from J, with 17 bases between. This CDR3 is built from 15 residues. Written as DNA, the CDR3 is TGTGCCAGCACCCGAGGGGACATAGCGACCGGGGAGCTGTTTTTT. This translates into CASTRGDIATGELFF.

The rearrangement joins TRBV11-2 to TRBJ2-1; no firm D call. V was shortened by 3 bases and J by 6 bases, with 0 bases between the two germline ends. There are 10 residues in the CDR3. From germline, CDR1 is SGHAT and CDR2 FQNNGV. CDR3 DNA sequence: TGTGCCAGCAGCTTCAATGAGCAGTTCTTC. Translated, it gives CASSFNEQFF.

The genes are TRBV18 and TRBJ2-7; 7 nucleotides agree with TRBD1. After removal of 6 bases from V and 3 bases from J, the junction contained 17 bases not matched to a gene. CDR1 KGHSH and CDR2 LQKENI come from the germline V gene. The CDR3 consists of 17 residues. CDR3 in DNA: TGTGCCAGCTCCCACCGAGGGACAGAAAAAAAATACTACGAGCAGTACTTC. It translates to CASSHRGTEKKYYEQYF.

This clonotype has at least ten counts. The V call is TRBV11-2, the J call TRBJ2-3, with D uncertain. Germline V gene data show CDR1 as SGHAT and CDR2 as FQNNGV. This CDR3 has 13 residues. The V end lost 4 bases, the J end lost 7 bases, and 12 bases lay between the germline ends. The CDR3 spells CASSSLTRNTQYF. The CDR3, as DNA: TGTGCCAGCAGCTCACTAACTCGGAATACGCAGTATTTT.

This CDR3 is CASSTLGGRGYTF. The CDR3 DNA reads as TGTGCCAGCAGTACCCTGGGGGGTCGAGGCTACACCTTC. The chain uses TRBV6-6 and TRBJ1-2; possibly TRBD1 for D (5 bases). V was shortened by 5 bases and J by 8 bases, with 15 bases between the two germline ends. This CDR3 comprises 13 residues. Germline values: CDR1 MNHNY, CDR2 SVGAGI (reference sequence).

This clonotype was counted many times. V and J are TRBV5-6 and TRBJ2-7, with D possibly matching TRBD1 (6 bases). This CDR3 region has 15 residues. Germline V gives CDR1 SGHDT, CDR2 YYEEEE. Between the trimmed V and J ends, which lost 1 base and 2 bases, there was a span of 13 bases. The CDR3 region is CASSLTAGAAYEQYF. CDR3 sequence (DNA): TGTGCCAGCAGCTTGACGGCAGGGGCGGCCTACGAGCAGTACTTC.

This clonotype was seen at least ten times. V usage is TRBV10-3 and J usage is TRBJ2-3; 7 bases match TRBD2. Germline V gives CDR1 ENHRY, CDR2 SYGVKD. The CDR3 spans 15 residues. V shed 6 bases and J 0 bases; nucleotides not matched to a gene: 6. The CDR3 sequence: CAIRTSGASTDTQYF. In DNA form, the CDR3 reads TGTGCCATCAGGACCAGCGGGGCTAGCACAGATACGCAGTATTTT.

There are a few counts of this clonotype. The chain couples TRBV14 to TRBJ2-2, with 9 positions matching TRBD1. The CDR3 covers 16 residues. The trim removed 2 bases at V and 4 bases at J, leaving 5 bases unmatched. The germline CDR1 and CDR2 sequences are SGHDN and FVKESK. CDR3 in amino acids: CASSQHRGQSTGELFF. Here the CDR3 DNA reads TGTGCCAGCAGCCAACACAGGGGGCAGAGCACCGGGGAGCTGTTTTTT.

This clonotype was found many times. CDR3 sequence reads: CASGRVTDTQYF. The CDR3 region has the DNA TGTGCCAGCGGCAGGGTAACAGATACGCAGTATTTT. The genes are TRBV2 and TRBJ2-3; maybe TRBD1 (5 bases). Trimming shortened V by 8 bases and J by 3 bases, and 9 bases separated the two germline ends. The germline V gene has CDR1 SNHLY and CDR2 FYNNEI. The CDR3 has 12 amino acids.

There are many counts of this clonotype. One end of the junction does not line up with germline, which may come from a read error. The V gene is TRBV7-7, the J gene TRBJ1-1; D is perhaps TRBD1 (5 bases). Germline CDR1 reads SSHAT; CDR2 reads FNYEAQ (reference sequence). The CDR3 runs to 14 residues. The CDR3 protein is CASSPDNILTEAFF. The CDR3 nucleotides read TGTGCTAGCAGCCCGGACAATATCCTCACTGAAGCTTTCTTT.

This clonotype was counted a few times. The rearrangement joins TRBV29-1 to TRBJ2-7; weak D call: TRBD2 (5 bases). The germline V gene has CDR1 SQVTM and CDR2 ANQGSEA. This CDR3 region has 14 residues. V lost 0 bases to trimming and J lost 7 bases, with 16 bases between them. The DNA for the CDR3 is TGCAGCGTTGAAGATCCTCCGGGGTCGAGAGAGCAGTACTTC. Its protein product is CSVEDPPGSREQYF.

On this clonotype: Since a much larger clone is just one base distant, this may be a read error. CDR3: CGSSPLGAEQYF. CDR3 DNA sequence: TGTGGCAGCAGTCCGCTGGGTGCCGAGCAGTACTTC. V and J are TRBV28 and TRBJ2-7; no definite D call. The CDR3 loop spans 12 amino acids. Germline CDR1 MDHEN, CDR2 SYDVKM.

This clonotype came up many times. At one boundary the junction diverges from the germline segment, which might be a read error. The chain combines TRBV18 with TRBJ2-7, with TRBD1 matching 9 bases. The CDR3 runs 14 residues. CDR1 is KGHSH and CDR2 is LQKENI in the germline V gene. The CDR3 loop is CASSAPGQGYEQYF. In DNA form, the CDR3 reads TGTGCCAGCTCAGCACCGGGACAGGGTTACGAGCAGTACTTC.

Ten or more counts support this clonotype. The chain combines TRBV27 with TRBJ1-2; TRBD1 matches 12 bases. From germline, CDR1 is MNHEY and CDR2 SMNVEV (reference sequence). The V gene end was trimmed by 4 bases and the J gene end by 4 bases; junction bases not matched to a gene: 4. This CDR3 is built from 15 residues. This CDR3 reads CASSSGTGGPYGYTF. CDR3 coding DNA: TGTGCCAGCAGTTCCGGGACAGGGGGCCCCTATGGCTACACCTTC.

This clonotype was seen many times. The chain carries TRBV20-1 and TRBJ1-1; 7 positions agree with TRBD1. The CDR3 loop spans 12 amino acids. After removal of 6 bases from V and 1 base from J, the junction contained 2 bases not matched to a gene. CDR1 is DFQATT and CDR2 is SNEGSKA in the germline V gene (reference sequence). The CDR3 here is CSARTGNTEAFF. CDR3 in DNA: TGCAGTGCGCGGACAGGGAACACTGAAGCTTTCTTT.

CDR3 loop: CASTPLWGNADTQYF. The CDR3 nucleotides are TGTGCCAGCACCCCCCTATGGGGGAATGCGGATACGCAGTATTTT. The chain carries TRBV7-9 and TRBJ2-3; D possibly matches TRBD1 or TRBD2 (5 bases each). The CDR3 sequence is 15 residues long. Trimming stripped 7 bases from V and 6 bases from J, with 20 bases between. Germline V gene data show CDR1 as SEHNR and CDR2 as FQNEAQ (reference sequence).